This T cell receptor beta chain originates from a study of identical twins (dated by TCRdb to the mid-2010s). As for the study more broadly: The study deep-sequenced TCR alpha and beta repertoires from monozygotic twins, unrelated adults of various ages and cord blood to test whether fetal clonotypes persist. Replicate twin experiments were performed at different times using different library preparation protocols to rule out contamination. On the study overall, not on this receptor specifically: Invariant T cells such as MAIT and iNKT could partly confound zero-insertion analyses, though diverse VJ usage argued against this for most clonotypes. Conclusions relied on cross-sectional statistical analysis, since the same donors could not be followed over many years. The excess sharing between twins in beta out-of-frame sequences was weaker because fewer shared sequences reduced the signal-to-noise ratio. Out-of-frame TCR alpha sharing in monozygotic twins was systematically underestimated by recombination models, whereas sharing between unrelated individuals was in agreement with the recombination models. Abundant cord blood beta clonotypes had fewer insertions, young adult naive repertoires showed a similar but weaker trend, and memory repertoires showed no such trend. Compared with coincidental sharing between unrelated individuals, out-of-frame TCR alpha sequences shared between twins showed an excess of sequences with low generation probability.

All donors were healthy Caucasians. The twin cohort consisted of three pairs of female monozygotic twins, all aged roughly 18 to 30 years. Positive isolation kits from Invitrogen were used to isolate the CD4+ and CD8+ T cell populations. At least ten counts were recorded for this clonotype. The antigen it recognizes is unknown. Base quality data are lacking; no much larger clone is found one base away. Receptor libraries were prepared by 5' RACE. The instrument was an Illumina HiSeq 2000. A universal primer binding site was introduced by template switching, and a unique molecular identifier was present in the final cDNA, enabling accurate counting of TCR cDNA molecules. First-strand cDNA for TCR alpha and beta chains was synthesized from specific primers in the conserved constant-segment region. To control for contamination, every cDNA library was double barcoded, receiving both a SMART-Mk sample barcode and Illumina barcodes. TruSeq adapter sequences, together with Illumina sample barcodes, were added in two successive PCR steps. The TCR alpha and beta cDNA libraries were sequenced on the Illumina HiSeq platform using custom primers. Per the source publication's procedure: Unique molecular identifiers were extracted from raw reads with MiGEC, and CDR3 positions were determined with MiXCR. Recombination models were inferred per individual with the repgenHMM and IGoR tools using an EM algorithm. The analysis of shared clonotypes was done with the tcR package in R, with sharing normalized by the product of cloneset sizes. To study raw recombination free of thymic and clonal selection effects, out-of-frame nonproductive sequences were analyzed. In TCRdb, the public reads were trimmed at Q25 with fastp and aligned with MiXCR, with productive beta chains retained. Duplicate CDR3 protein sequences are folded into a single record with the most common DNA and genes. The V and J calls were determined by TCRdb, not by the authors. The sample data list about 240,000 distinct CDR3 sequences, and approximately 7.3% of these were observed just once. The top ten constitute roughly 5.4% of the sample.

The CDR3 starts with the cysteine, ends with the phenylalanine, and has 16 residues. Left in the record is the CDR3 DNA by itself, 48 bases read in frame from the first base. CDR1 LGHNA and CDR2 YNFKEQ are derived from the germline V gene. V lost 0 bases and J lost 3 bases, and the count of bases not matched to a germline gene is 4. A further study also used this sample, focusing on yellow fever vaccine responses in identical twins. Drawing on the second study: According to the authors, the vaccine-induced T cell response in identical twins seemed to be partly convergent and partly specific to each individual. In the study, vaccine-responding T cell clones were precisely tracked in identical twins.

Material for sequencing was CD8+ T cells sorted from blood. The source of this sequence is a young woman in good health. The chain was built from TRBV4-2 and TRBJ2-1, with TRBD1 matching 8 junction bases. In nucleotides, the sequence is TGTGCCAGCAGCCAAGAATCAGGGGGCATCTACAATGAGCAGTTCTTC. It is translated as CASSQESGGIYNEQFF.